What follows is one T cell receptor beta chain and its context. Its matching antigen is unknown. This entry belongs to a study of blood T cells in healthy people across ages. Study-wide background: About one barcoded TCR beta cDNA was captured per two T cells.

Overall study results and limits: The long-lived group displayed more naive CD4+ cells, plus higher diversity, than the aged donors did.

A sample-barcoded 5' primer and a J-beta primer mix were used in a second PCR of about 6 to 11 cycles. Each cDNA molecule, via a template-switch adaptor with 12 random nucleotides, was tagged. TCRdb reprocessed the 5' RACE reads with MiXCR, giving one entry per CDR3 protein. This table has around 1.5 million distinct CDR3 sequences, 45% to 70% appearing once. V dropped 5 bases and J dropped 4 bases, with 10 bases sitting between them. The germline gives CDR1 MNHEY, CDR2 SMNVEV (reference sequence). This CDR3 region has 13 residues. The TCR originated in a man aged 18 to 29 in good health. The chain recombines TRBV27 with TRBJ2-3; D ambiguous. The specimen was blood. As DNA, the CDR3 is TGTGCCAGCAGTCTCTACCTAGCAGATACGCAGTATTTT. Amino acids: CASSLYLADTQYF.